The present entry profiles one TCR beta chain with its context. The antigen remains unidentified. Trimming removed 6 bases from V and 6 bases from J, with 12 bases in between. CDR1 is ENHRY and CDR2 is SYGVKD in the germline V gene. The CDR3 runs 13 residues. TCRdb re-called the RT-PCR reads with MiXCR, one entry per CDR3 protein. The sample has almost 250,000 distinct CDR3 sequences; roughly an eighth are singletons. The entry originates in a study of response to subunit inactivated influenza vaccine. The study, taken as a whole, reports: That few new T cells are recruited by each seasonal influenza vaccination was the authors' suggestion.

Sequences were derived from non-naive T cells sorted from PBMCs, sampled 14 to 15 days before vaccination. The chain recombines TRBV10-3 with TRBJ2-1, with unresolved D. The receptor was derived from a man aged 50 or older who received an inactivated influenza vaccine. The CDR3 here is CAISREWGNEQFF. The CDR3 DNA follows: TGTGCCATCAGCCGTGAGTGGGGCAATGAGCAGTTCTTC.